The T cell receptor (beta chain) described here comes from a study of shared clonotypes between healthy human individuals. In the sorted-subset replicate PCRs, 200 ng DNA, tens of thousands of T cell genomes, was used. Profiled with immunoSEQ multiplex PCR; TCRdb holds only in-frame clones, not every one. The sample consists of hundreds of thousands of clones, around 96% of them appearing once. The naive CD8 fraction comprised CD45RO-negative cells positively selected for CCR7 and excluded terminally differentiated effector memory CD45RA+ cells. The CDR3 is 14 amino acids. Germline loops: CDR1 WNHNN, CDR2 SYGVQD (reference sequence). V lost 0 bases and J lost 5, with 9 bases in between.

This receptor was identified in a woman aged 30 to 39 in good health. The material sequenced was naive CD8+ T cells sorted from blood. V and J are TRBV10-1 and TRBJ2-3; D gene unclear. The CDR3 loop reads CASSESRTIDTQYF. Written as DNA, the CDR3 is TGCGCCAGCAGTGAGTCACGAACAATAGATACGCAGTATTTT.